Reported below is one T cell receptor (beta chain). The entry originates in a study of identifying expanded T cells in peripheral blood. During the collection period, no donor immune events like infections were recorded. The table came from immunoSEQ multiplex PCR; TCRdb's copy has only in-frame clones and leaves some out. The sample consists of some 130,000 clones, about 88% of them appearing once. CDR1 is MDHEN and CDR2 is SYDVKM in the germline V gene. The CDR3 covers 17 residues. V gave up 6 bases and J gave up 9 bases, with 27 bases separating them. Sequencing was done on a sample of blood. V is TRBV28 and J is TRBJ2-1; D is possibly TRBD1 or TRBD2 (7 bases each). The TCR comes from a person aged 18-70 years in good health. The CDR3 is CASSTIGQAAGASEQFF. Here the CDR3 DNA reads TGTGCCAGCAGCACTATCGGACAGGCCGCGGGGGCATCTGAGCAGTTCTTC.